The source of this T cell receptor (beta chain) is a study of blood T cell repertoires in COVID-19 (dated by TCRdb to between 2020 and 2021). About the study as a whole: Samples from collaborators originated in the United States, Italy and Spain and spanned both the acute and convalescent phases of COVID-19. A freely available public database, intended as a resource for researchers studying the immune response to SARS-CoV-2, is where the repertoires were released. The samples were drawn from two sources: the first 160 participants of the ongoing ImmuneRACE study, and 1,200 or so subjects contributed by 6 global collaborators. The material from the prospective study consisted of cDNA or gDNA derived from T cells, B-cell-depleted T cells, or PBMCs. Where HLA class I and class II types were available, the types were taken from metadata supplied by the sample provider, not from assay-based typing. Nearly every sample came with metadata listing a de-identified subject ID, COVID-19 status, age in years and sex. Deeply sampled blood TCRbeta repertoires from subjects exposed to, actively infected with, or recovered from COVID-19 were included in the dataset. What the authors observed across the whole study: Clinical and demographic metadata were provided uncurated, with the amount varying by source and participant.

CDR1 is given as LNHDA and CDR2 as SQIVND, both from the germline V gene (reference sequence). V is pruned by 9 bases and J by 1 base, leaving 8 bases of the junction without a gene match. There are 16 amino acids in the CDR3, from cysteine to phenylalanine inclusive. Only the CDR3 portion is preserved as DNA: 48 bases, with reading frame beginning at the first base. Notes on this clone: Its antigen is currently not known. The input lacks base qualities; no much larger clone sits a single base away.

TCRbeta CDR3 regions were amplified from genomic DNA by means of the immunoSEQ Assay, a bias-controlled multiplex PCR. For the original study's pipeline: Nucleated cell counts per sample were estimated from amplification of reference gene primers within the assay. To quantify the absolute abundance of each unique TCRbeta CDR3 rearrangement, sequence reads were collapsed and filtered. For each sample, productive Simpson clonality was calculated as the square root of Simpson's diversity index across productive rearrangements. TCRdb holds this immuneACCESS table with in-frame rearrangements only. Some clones are missing; in checked studies, unresolved V genes explain under half, and the rest has no known cause. The V and J calls and clone size come from that table; D and trimming were worked out from the DNA. In this sample the table shows 200,000 to 250,000 clones, around 80% of which occur a single time. The ten largest clonotypes hold 4.5% to 7% of the sample.

Whole blood was collected in K2EDTA tubes by collaborating institutions according to the institutions' own protocols. Collaborator samples were shipped for TCRbeta analysis as frozen whole blood, isolated PBMCs, or DNA extracted from either sample type. The V and J genes are TRBV19 and TRBJ2-6, and TRBD1 matches 8 of the central bases. The material sequenced was peripheral blood. The TCR comes from a woman in her seventies with acute or convalescent COVID-19. CDR3 protein: CASTRTGTSGANVLTF. The DNA sequence is given as TGTGCCAGCACAAGGACAGGGACTTCTGGGGCCAACGTCCTGACTTTC.